This entry is about one T cell receptor beta chain. These data originate in a study of blood T cell repertoires in COVID-19. About the research overall: T cells, B-cell-depleted T cells, or PBMCs provided the cDNA or gDNA that served as material.

The CDR3 extends over 16 amino acids. The trim removed 4 bases at V and 5 bases at J, leaving 7 bases unmatched. CDR1 is SEHNR and CDR2 is FQNEAQ in the germline V gene (reference sequence). Original processing methods: The assay estimated nucleated cells by amplifying reference gene primers. TCRdb's copy holds only in-frame clones and misses some; the assay was immunoSEQ multiplex PCR. V and J calls and clone size come straight from that table; D and trimming were deduced from the DNA. The data hold about 160,000 clones, with approximately 80% observed a single time. This clonotype was obtained from a woman aged 60-70 years with acute or convalescent COVID-19. The rearrangement uses TRBV7-9 and TRBJ2-5; 13 nucleotides align to TRBD2. Material: peripheral blood. CDR3 nucleotide sequence: TGTGCCAGCAGCTCGGGACTAGCGGGGACAATGGAGACCCAGTACTTC. Its translation: CASSSGLAGTMETQYF.